Listed below are T cell receptor beta chains from one sample, sequenced in a study of T cells in Graves' hyperthyroidism and ophthalmopathy. TCRdb reanalysed the multiplex PCR reads using MiXCR and keeps one entry per CDR3 protein. The sample has fewer than 850,000 distinct CDR3 sequences, around a sixth seen once; the top ten hold around 16%. Sequencing input: blood. Receptors were obtained from a man in his fifties or sixties with Graves' hyperthyroidism. The CDR3 runs from the conserved cysteine through the conserved F or W. Fields, in order: J gene, V gene, D gene, CDR3 protein. The D gene is left open where the match is weak.

TRBJ2-1,TRBV7-6,NA,CASSLLVGRLSSYNEQFF
TRBJ2-5,TRBV10-3,NA,CAISESGSGTQYF
TRBJ2-7,TRBV7-4,NA,CASSLEGPCVREQYF
TRBJ2-1,TRBV10-3,NA,CAISERGINEQFF
TRBJ2-2,TRBV10-3,TRBD1,CAISGIGGSGELFF
TRBJ1-5,TRBV28,TRBD1,CATSTDRANQPQHF
TRBJ1-1,TRBV6-2/TRBV6-3,NA,CASSFDPKMGTEAFF
TRBJ1-5,TRBV18,NA,CASSPQGLRQPQHF
TRBJ2-3,TRBV28,TRBD2,CASRLRRSGRKTDTQYF
TRBJ2-1,TRBV2,TRBD1,CASRKTGRENEQFF
TRBJ2-3,TRBV6-1,NA,CASSGTDPTDTQYF
TRBJ1-3,TRBV7-6,TRBD1,CASSRPGTGGLIVSGNTIYF
TRBJ2-2,TRBV7-9,TRBD2,CASSLTSGATGELFF
TRBJ2-7,TRBV15,TRBD1,CATSNGQGGYEQYF
TRBJ2-7,TRBV7-2,NA,CASSLDREFHEQYF
TRBJ1-1,TRBV4-3,NA,CASSQAPAVLAESFF
TRBJ2-1,TRBV28,NA,CASRPLNGKGSYNEQFF
TRBJ2-4,TRBV7-9,NA,CASSLIDRGNIQYF
TRBJ2-1,TRBV5-4,NA,CASSWLNEQFF
TRBJ2-6,TRBV28,NA,CASSRCGLGVGANVLTF
TRBJ2-7,TRBV6-6,NA,CASSYERGTYEQYF
TRBJ2-7,TRBV9,NA,CASSVWEAGEQYF
TRBJ2-2,TRBV19,NA,CASSRLTGELFF
TRBJ2-7,TRBV5-1,NA,CASSLLPGPSYEQYF
TRBJ2-5,TRBV5-1,TRBD1,CASGRGTGYQETQYF
TRBJ2-3,TRBV20-1,TRBD2,CSARDDGRSTDTQYF
TRBJ2-6,TRBV6-1,NA,CASSVGGAGANVLTF
TRBJ1-6,TRBV20-1,TRBD1,CSAREQDRGPNSPLHF
TRBJ2-1,TRBV19,TRBD2,CASSTWPGRVNEQFF
TRBJ1-4,TRBV4-1,TRBD1,CASSHRDRANEKLFF
TRBJ1-2,TRBV27,TRBD1,CASRGRTGMLSSGYTF
TRBJ1-1,TRBV12-3/TRBV12-4,NA,CASSFLWGAEAFF
TRBJ2-2,TRBV27,NA,CASSPIGGELFF
TRBJ2-3,TRBV19,TRBD2,CASSIGGAGVADTQYF
TRBJ1-1,TRBV28,NA,CASISDLNTEAFF
TRBJ2-7,TRBV6-2/TRBV6-3,TRBD2,CASKYIAGAHEQYF
TRBJ2-7,TRBV5-4,TRBD2,CASSQPLAGVREQYF
TRBJ2-2,TRBV7-2,NA,CASTHTNTGELFF
TRBJ2-3,TRBV11-3,NA,CASSSGQEGPDTQYF
TRBJ2-1,TRBV27,NA,CASSRGTASYNEQFF